The 21 T cell receptor beta chains below come from one sample, sequenced in a study of post-analysis software for immune sequencing data. Regarding the study as a whole: In patients, TRBV5-6, TRBV5-1 and TRBV20-1 belonged to four or five TRBV segments found more frequently than in controls.

Every TCR beta cDNA library bore unique molecular identifiers. TCRdb called the PCR reads again in MiXCR, with one record for every CDR3 protein. The repertoire consists of about 430,000 distinct CDR3 sequences, with 39% occurring once and the leading ten covering approximately 7.6%. These TCRs are of unknown antigen specificity. The sample was blood. The receptors were sampled from a girl aged 2 to 9 with multiple sclerosis.

The genes are TRBV11-2 and TRBJ2-3, with TRBD2 as a possible D gene (7 bases). The V gene's germline CDR1 is SGHAT and CDR2 FQNNGV. The V end was cut by 8 bases, the J end by 4 bases, with 19 bases between. The CDR3 is 15 amino acids. Here the CDR3 reads CASRQYGGGADTQYF. CDR3 in DNA: TGTGCCAGCCGCCAGTATGGGGGGGGCGCAGATACGCAGTATTTT.

The chain uses TRBV28 and TRBJ1-4; a weak D match, TRBD1 (5 bases). V lost 3 bases and J 4 bases, leaving 15 bases between the germline ends. The CDR3 spans 16 residues. Germline V lookup: CDR1 MDHEN, CDR2 SYDVKM. The CDR3 DNA is TGTGCCAGCAGTTTCGTAAAGGGCAGGGTTAATGAAAAACTGTTTTTT. It specifies CASSFVKGRVNEKLFF.

In its sample, this clonotype was seen a few times. The gene calls are TRBV5-1 and TRBJ1-1; D call uncertain. The CDR3 has 14 amino acids. The V gene lost 3 bases and the J gene lost 6 bases, with 15 bases spanning the gap. The germline gives CDR1 SGHRS, CDR2 YFSETQ. CDR3 sequence (DNA): TGCGCCAGCAGCTCCCTGGAGCGGGCTCCTGAAGCTTTCTTT. It yields the protein CASSSLERAPEAFF.

The chain carries TRBV5-1 and TRBJ2-1; D gene ambiguous. The tail of the sequence fits TRBJ2-7 better, so the J call may be wrong. The CDR3 totals 13 residues. CDR1 and CDR2 (germline): SGHRS, YFSETQ. Written as DNA, the CDR3 is TGCGCCAGCAGCTTCAATCTGGTCAATGAGCAGTACTTC. As protein: CASSFNLVNEQYF.

This clonotype was found a few times. This chain links TRBV20-1 with TRBJ2-1, with 7 positions matching TRBD2. V lost 1 base and J lost 7; bases outside the gene matches: 4. Germline CDR1 and CDR2: DFQATT and SNEGSKA (reference sequence). The CDR3 spans 13 residues. The CDR3 region is CSARVLAANEQFF. The DNA for the CDR3 is TGCAGTGCTAGAGTCCTAGCGGCTAATGAGCAGTTCTTC.

This chain links TRBV4-1 with TRBJ1-2, with 8 bases aligning to TRBD1. Germline V CDR1 and CDR2: MGHRA, YSYEKL. The CDR3 extends over 16 amino acids. After removal of 0 bases from V and 8 bases from J, the junction contained 11 bases not matched to a gene. CDR3 DNA sequence: TGCGCCAGCAGCCAAGATCGGCGACAGGGGATCCACGGCTACACCTTC. Translating it yields CASSQDRRQGIHGYTF.

The chain is built from TRBV29-1 and TRBJ1-1; the match to TRBD1 covers 10 bases. This CDR3 is built from 15 residues. With 8 bases clipped from V and 0 bases from J, the junction kept 9 bases outside the gene matches. The germline V gene has CDR1 SQVTM and CDR2 ANQGSEA. The CDR3 region has the DNA TGCAGCCTCACCGGGACAGGGGCGCTGAACACTGAAGCTTTCTTT. Protein product: CSLTGTGALNTEAFF.

This clonotype was detected only a few times. This chain joins TRBV7-2 and TRBJ2-3; TRBD2 might be the D (6 bases). The CDR3 sequence is 14 residues long. Germline V lookup: CDR1 SGHTA, CDR2 FQGNSA. V was clipped by 5 bases and J by 5 bases, with 14 bases between them. The CDR3 DNA is TGTGCCAGCAGCCGGGACTTCTTTGAAGATACGCAGTATTTT. Translation gives CASSRDFFEDTQYF.

The chain recombines TRBV7-2 with TRBJ2-1; no clear D gene. The CDR3 contains 12 residues. Germline values: CDR1 SGHTA, CDR2 FQGNSA. The V gene lost 8 bases and the J gene lost 3 bases, with 8 bases spanning the gap. CDR3 in amino acids: CASGRLYNEQFF. CDR3 nucleotide sequence: TGTGCCAGCGGGCGCCTCTACAATGAGCAGTTCTTC.

Regarding this clonotype: Germline is not matched at one junction end, which may reflect a read error. The chain combines TRBV29-1 with TRBJ2-7; D gene unclear. Germline loops: CDR1 SQVTM, CDR2 ANQGSEA. The CDR3 extends over 13 amino acids. The CDR3 region is CSVITWVLETQCF. The CDR3 DNA is TGCAGCGTTATAACCTGGGTGTTGGAGACCCAGTGCTTC.

The CDR3 DNA reads TGTGCCAGCAGCGTGGACAGCCGAAACCCCTCTGGGGGCTACACCTTC. Its translation: CASSVDSRNPSGGYTF. The rearrangement links TRBV7-2 to TRBJ1-2, with a possible D match to TRBD1 (6 bases). Germline V gene sequence: CDR1 SGHTA, CDR2 FQGNSA. This CDR3 contains 16 residues. Trimming took 5 bases from V and 8 from J, leaving 24 bases between them.

This clonotype was seen a few times. J is TRBJ2-5 and V is TRBV28, with TRBD1 as a possible D gene (5 bases). Trimming stripped 6 bases from V and 2 bases from J, with 22 bases between. This CDR3 spans 17 amino acids. Germline V CDR1 and CDR2: MDHEN, SYDVKM. CDR3 protein: CASSYETAHQRQETQYF. The CDR3, as DNA: TGTGCCAGCAGCTATGAGACAGCACATCAGCGACAAGAGACCCAGTACTTC.

The chain is built from TRBV7-3 and TRBJ2-3, with 8 positions matching TRBD2. The length of the CDR3 is 17 residues. J was trimmed by 2 bases and V by 5 bases; bases with no gene match: 12. Per the germline V gene, CDR1 is SGHTA and CDR2 is FQGTGA. The DNA of the CDR3 is TGTGCCAGCAGCGTTCATAGCGGGGAGGAGTACACAGATACGCAGTATTTT. Its translation: CASSVHSGEEYTDTQYF.

This chain connects TRBV7-9 to TRBJ2-1; the D is unclear. The CDR3 totals 11 residues. Between the trimmed V and J ends, which lost 8 bases and 11 bases, there was a span of 13 bases. Germline values: CDR1 SEHNR, CDR2 FQNEAQ (reference sequence). The CDR3 coding sequence is TGTGCCAGCCCAATTGGTGGGAAGCAGTTCTTC. This sequence encodes CASPIGGKQFF.

V and J are TRBV20-1 and TRBJ1-2; unclear D gene. CDR1 is DFQATT and CDR2 is SNEGSKA in the germline V gene (reference sequence). Trimming left V 6 bases short and J 7 bases short, with 15 bases between. The CDR3 extends over 12 amino acids. CDR3 protein: CSARTRQLGYTF. The CDR3 DNA reads as TGCAGTGCGAGGACCCGCCAGCTTGGCTACACCTTC.

This chain joins TRBV4-3 and TRBJ2-6; 7 bases match TRBD2. The CDR3 has 16 residues. V trimming: 0 bases; J trimming: 2 bases; junction bases outside the gene matches: 1. Germline lookup yields CDR1 LGHNA and CDR2 YSLEER. CDR3 DNA sequence: TGCGCCAGCAGCCAAGACCGGGGGGCTGGGGCCAACGTCCTGACTTTC. This codes for CASSQDRGAGANVLTF.

The chain carries TRBV6-5 and TRBJ2-1, with 13 bases that match TRBD2. The CDR3 has 16 amino acids. V dropped 6 bases and J dropped 4; count of bases not matched to a gene: 6. The germline gives CDR1 MNHEY, CDR2 SVGAGI. The CDR3 sequence is CASRGLAGPAYNEQFF. CDR3 DNA: TGTGCCAGCAGGGGACTAGCGGGACCGGCTTACAATGAGCAGTTCTTC.

The rearrangement links TRBV4-3 to TRBJ2-3; possibly TRBD2 for D (5 bases). Between the trimmed V and J ends, which lost 1 base and 0 bases, there was a span of 17 bases. This CDR3 is 18 amino acids long. The germline V gene encodes CDR1 LGHNA and CDR2 YSLEER. The CDR3 nucleotides are TGCGCCAGCAGCCAAGGGCCTCGTCGGGGAATTAGCACAGATACGCAGTATTTT. Protein product: CASSQGPRRGISTDTQYF.

CDR3 coding DNA: TGTGCCAGCAGCTTGGCTTGGGGGCGCGGTGAAAAACTGTTTTTT. Translating it yields CASSLAWGRGEKLFF. The chain combines TRBV5-5 with TRBJ1-4; possibly TRBD1 for D (6 bases). The germline V gene encodes CDR1 SGHKS and CDR2 YYEKEE (reference sequence). This CDR3 has 15 residues. The germline V and J ends were trimmed by 0 bases and 7 bases, with 13 bases remaining between them.

The chain joins TRBV6-6 to TRBJ1-2; D uncertain. Trimming left V 0 bases short and J 4 bases short, with 12 bases between. The CDR3 contains 15 residues. Germline V gives CDR1 MNHNY, CDR2 SVGAGI (reference sequence). CDR3 in amino acids: CASSYSNVNPYGYTF. The CDR3 DNA reads as TGTGCCAGCAGTTACTCGAATGTCAACCCCTATGGCTACACCTTC.

V gene TRBV6-5 combines with J gene TRBJ1-1; D gene uncertain. The CDR3 consists of 14 residues. Germline CDR1 is MNHEY and CDR2 is SVGAGI. V shed 0 bases and J shed 6 bases, with 11 bases lying between them. The CDR3 DNA is TGTGCCAGCAGTTACTCGGCAGGTTCATCTGAAGCTTTCTTT. This translates into CASSYSAGSSEAFF.